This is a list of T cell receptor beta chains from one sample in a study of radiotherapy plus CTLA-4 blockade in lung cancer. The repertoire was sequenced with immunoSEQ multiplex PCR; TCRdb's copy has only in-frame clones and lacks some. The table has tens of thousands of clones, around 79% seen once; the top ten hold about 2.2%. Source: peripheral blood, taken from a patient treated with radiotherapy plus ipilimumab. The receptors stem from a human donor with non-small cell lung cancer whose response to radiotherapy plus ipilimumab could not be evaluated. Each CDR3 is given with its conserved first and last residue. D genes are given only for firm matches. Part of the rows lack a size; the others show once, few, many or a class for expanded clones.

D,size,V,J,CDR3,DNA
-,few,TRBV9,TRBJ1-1,CASSGRQPPLGFF,TGTGCCAGCAGCGGACGACAGCCTCCACTGGGTTTCTTT
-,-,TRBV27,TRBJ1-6,CASSLFGGNSPLHF,TGTGCCAGCAGTTTATTTGGGGGGAATTCACCCCTCCACTTT
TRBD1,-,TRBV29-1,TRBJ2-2,CSVARDRGTGELFF,TGCAGCGTGGCACGGGACAGGGGCACCGGGGAGCTGTTTTTT
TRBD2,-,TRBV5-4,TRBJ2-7,CASSLGNSGSGRTYEQYF,TGTGCCAGCAGCTTGGGTAATAGCGGGAGCGGCCGTACCTACGAGCAGTACTTC
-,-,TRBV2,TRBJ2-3,CASSQTVITDTQYF,TGTGCCAGCAGCCAGACAGTTATCACAGATACGCAGTATTTT
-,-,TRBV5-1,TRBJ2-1,CASSPSPRGFKFF,TGCGCCAGCAGCCCATCCCCCCGGGGGTTTAAGTTCTTC
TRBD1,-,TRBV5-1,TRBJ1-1,CASSSGQGGLGSTEAFF,TGCGCCAGCAGTTCGGGACAGGGGGGCCTAGGTAGCACTGAAGCTTTCTTT
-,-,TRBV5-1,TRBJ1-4,CASSLAGGQNNEKLFF,TGCGCCAGCAGCTTGGCTGGTGGACAGAATAATGAAAAACTGTTTTTT
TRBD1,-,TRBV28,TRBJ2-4,CASSRVGTVAKNIQYF,TGTGCCAGCAGCCGGGTGGGGACAGTAGCCAAAAACATTCAGTACTTC
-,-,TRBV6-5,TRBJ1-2,CASSYSHRDNGYTF,TGTGCCAGCAGTTACTCCCACCGGGACAATGGCTACACCTTC
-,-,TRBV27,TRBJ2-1,CASSLYRGVIYNEQFF,TGTGCCAGCAGTTTGTACCGGGGAGTAATCTACAATGAGCAGTTCTTC
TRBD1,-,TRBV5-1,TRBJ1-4,CASSGGQGSNEKLFF,TGCGCCAGCAGCGGCGGACAGGGTTCTAATGAAAAACTGTTTTTT
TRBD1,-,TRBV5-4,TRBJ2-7,CASSSPSGQPFHEQYF,TGTGCCAGCAGCTCCCCGTCGGGACAGCCCTTCCACGAGCAGTACTTC
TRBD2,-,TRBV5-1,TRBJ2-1,CASSREGAGWNEQFF,TGCGCCAGCAGTCGGGAGGGAGCGGGATGGAATGAGCAGTTCTTC
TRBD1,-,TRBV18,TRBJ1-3,CASSPRTGRQPDSGNTIYF,TGTGCCAGCTCACCCCGGACAGGTCGTCAACCTGACTCTGGAAACACCATATATTTT
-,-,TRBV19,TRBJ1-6,CATGGSPLHF,TGTGCCACCGGAGGTTCACCCCTCCACTTT
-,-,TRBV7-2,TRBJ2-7,CASSSRRSDEQYF,TGTGCCAGCAGCTCCCGGAGGTCTGACGAGCAGTACTTC
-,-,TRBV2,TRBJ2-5,CASSEQAVIQETQYF,TGTGCCAGCAGTGAACAGGCAGTAATCCAAGAGACCCAGTACTTC
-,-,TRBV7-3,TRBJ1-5,CASSLGAGSNQPQHF,TGTGCCAGCAGCTTAGGGGCGGGGAGCAATCAGCCCCAGCATTTT
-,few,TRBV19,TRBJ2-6,CASSDYSSGANVLTF,TGTGCCAGTAGTGATTACAGCTCTGGGGCCAACGTCCTGACTTTC
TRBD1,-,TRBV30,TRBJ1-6,CAWRLPGQRPSPLHF,TGTGCCTGGAGGCTTCCGGGACAGCGCCCTTCACCCCTCCACTTT
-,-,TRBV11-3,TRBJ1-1,CASSFTRNTEAFF,TGTGCCAGCAGCTTTACCAGGAACACTGAAGCTTTCTTT
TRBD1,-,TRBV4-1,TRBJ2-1,CASSPGQENYNEQFF,TGCGCCAGCAGCCCCGGACAGGAGAACTACAATGAGCAGTTCTTC
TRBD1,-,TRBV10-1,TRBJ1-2,CASSEGGTADNNRYGYTF,TGCGCCAGCAGCGAGGGAGGGACAGCCGACAACAACCGCTATGGCTACACCTTC
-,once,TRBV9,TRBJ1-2,CASSDRDIGGYTF,TGTGCCAGCAGCGACCGGGACATAGGCGGCTACACCTTC
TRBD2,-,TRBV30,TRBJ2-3,CAWILASGGTDTQYF,TGTGCCTGGATCTTGGCTAGCGGGGGGACAGATACGCAGTATTTT
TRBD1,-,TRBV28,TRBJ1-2,CASSFLTGVGYTF,TGTGCCAGCAGTTTTTTAACAGGGGTGGGCTACACCTTC
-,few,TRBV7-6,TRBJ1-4,CASTMTRRGSREKLFF,TGTGCCAGCACCATGACCAGAAGGGGGTCCCGGGAAAAACTGTTTTTT
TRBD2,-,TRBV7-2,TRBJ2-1,CASSLREAYNEQFF,TGTGCCAGCAGCTTGCGGGAGGCCTACAATGAGCAGTTCTTC
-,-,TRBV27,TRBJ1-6,CASRGSGYNSPLHF,TGTGCCAGCCGGGGGTCGGGCTATAATTCCCCCCTCCACTTT
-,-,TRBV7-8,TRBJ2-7,CATAAGGRGHEQYF,TGTGCTACAGCAGCGGGTGGAAGGGGCCACGAGCAGTACTTC
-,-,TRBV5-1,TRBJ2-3,CASSVADSSGTDTQYF,TGCGCCAGCAGCGTGGCGGACAGCTCCGGCACAGATACGCAGTATTTT
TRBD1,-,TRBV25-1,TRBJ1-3,CAAGQGARGNTIYF,TGTGCCGCCGGACAGGGGGCAAGGGGAAACACCATATATTTT